Listed below are T cell receptor beta chains from one sample, sequenced in a study of blood T cells in healthy people across ages. Each CDR3 protein gets one entry after TCRdb re-called the 5' RACE reads with MiXCR. The table records 1.5 million to 2 million distinct CDR3 sequences, about 50% of them present only once. Specimen: blood. These receptors came from a woman in her forties in good health. Both conserved end residues are part of each CDR3. A D gene is named only where the DNA matches it firmly. Not every row has a clone size; where given, it reads once, few, many or a size class.

>.|TRBJ1-2|TRBD1|TRBV11-1
CASSPRITGTDNTF
TGTGCCAGCAGCCCGAGAATTACCGGGACAGACAACACCTTC
>.|TRBJ1-5|.|TRBV5-5
CASSLGGLGNQPQHF
TGTGCCAGCAGCTTGGGTGGGCTGGGCAATCAGCCCCAGCATTTT
>.|TRBJ2-1|TRBD2|TRBV20-1
CSARTTSGNYNEQFF
TGCAGTGCTAGAACCACTAGCGGGAACTACAATGAGCAGTTCTTC
>.|TRBJ2-3|.|TRBV7-2
CASSLPRGGGGTQYF
TGTGCCAGCAGCTTGCCGCGAGGGGGGGGTGGTACGCAGTATTTT
>once|TRBJ2-4|.|TRBV5-5
CAISLADGENIQYF
TGTGCCATCAGCTTGGCCGACGGAGAAAACATTCAGTACTTC
>once|TRBJ2-6|.|TRBV20-1
CSARDHTGSGANVLTF
TGCAGTGCTAGGGACCATACAGGGTCTGGGGCCAACGTCCTGACTTTC
>.|TRBJ2-1|.|TRBV6-5
CASSYGRPGNEQFF
TGTGCCAGCAGTTACGGCCGCCCGGGCAATGAGCAGTTCTTC
>once|TRBJ2-3|TRBD1|TRBV6-2/TRBV6-3
CASSYSTGQGPDTQYF
TGTGCCAGCAGTTACTCGACAGGACAGGGTCCAGATACGCAGTATTTT
>many|TRBJ2-1|.|TRBV7-9
CASSLGGFYNEQFF
TGTGCCAGCAGCTTAGGAGGGTTTTACAATGAGCAGTTCTTC
>few|TRBJ1-5|.|TRBV9
CASSVDYSNQPQHF
TGTGCCAGCAGCGTAGATTATAGCAATCAGCCCCAGCATTTT
>.|TRBJ1-2|.|TRBV12-3/TRBV12-4
CATCGDLTNGYTF
TGTGCCACCTGTGGGGATCTAACTAATGGCTACACCTTC
>.|TRBJ2-3|.|TRBV4-3
CTSSSPTRAPTSTDTQYF
TGCACCAGCAGCTCGCCCACCCGGGCCCCTACTAGCACAGATACGCAGTATTTT
>few|TRBJ2-5|.|TRBV28
CASSLLLPIQGRREETQYF
TGTGCCAGCAGTTTGCTCCTTCCAATACAGGGGAGGAGGGAAGAGACCCAGTACTTC
>few|TRBJ2-1|TRBD1|TRBV28
CASSFTGTGVNNEQFF
TGTGCCAGCAGCTTTACCGGGACAGGGGTTAACAATGAGCAGTTCTTC
>.|TRBJ2-5|TRBD1|TRBV6-5
CASSWNPGQAELYQETQYF
TGTGCCAGCAGTTGGAACCCGGGACAGGCCGAACTGTACCAAGAGACCCAGTACTTC
>.|TRBJ2-7|.|TRBV6-1
CASSNRPYEQYF
TGTGCCAGCAGTAACAGGCCCTACGAGCAGTACTTC
>.|TRBJ2-7|.|TRBV7-2
CASSLASTGPSYEQYF
TGTGCCAGCAGCTTAGCCTCCACGGGGCCTTCCTACGAGCAGTACTTC
>few|TRBJ1-2|TRBD1|TRBV29-1
CSGRDRGNYGYTF
TGCAGCGGCCGTGACAGGGGCAACTATGGCTACACCTTC
>few|TRBJ2-1|TRBD2|TRBV6-2/TRBV6-3
CASSHGLAGGWSYNEQFF
TGTGCCAGCAGCCACGGACTAGCGGGGGGGTGGTCCTACAATGAGCAGTTCTTC
>.|TRBJ1-5|TRBD1|TRBV18
CASSTMQGGNQPQHF
TGTGCCAGCTCGACCATGCAGGGGGGAAATCAGCCCCAGCATTTT
>few|TRBJ2-7|.|TRBV7-2
CASSLNLPGPGFTYEQYF
TGTGCCAGCAGCCTAAACCTCCCCGGGCCAGGCTTCACCTACGAGCAGTACTTC
>few|TRBJ2-3|.|TRBV20-1
CSHARGDTQYF
TGCAGCCATGCGAGGGGGGATACGCAGTATTTT
>.|TRBJ2-3|.|TRBV20-1
CSASHGRASTDTQYF
TGCAGTGCTAGCCATGGGAGAGCTAGCACAGATACGCAGTATTTT
>.|TRBJ2-5|TRBD2|TRBV7-2
CASTKAGTSTETQYF
TGTGCCAGCACCAAGGCCGGGACTAGTACGGAGACCCAGTACTTC
>few|TRBJ2-5|.|TRBV5-1
CASSTTRGEETQYF
TGCGCCAGCAGCACTACCAGAGGGGAGGAGACCCAGTACTTC
>.|TRBJ2-7|.|TRBV28
CASKKGRGVYYEQYF
TGTGCCAGCAAAAAAGGCAGGGGAGTTTACTACGAGCAGTACTTC
>few|TRBJ2-5|.|TRBV27
CASSLRGYLETQYF
TGTGCCAGCAGTTTACGGGGCTACCTAGAGACCCAGTACTTC
>.|TRBJ2-1|TRBD2|TRBV10-3
CAISDTSGGYNEQFF
TGTGCCATCAGCGACACGAGCGGGGGCTACAATGAGCAGTTCTTC
>few|TRBJ2-4|.|TRBV4-2
CASSQVFFGQSENIQYF
TGTGCCAGCAGCCAAGTTTTCTTCGGACAGTCGGAAAACATTCAGTACTTC
>.|TRBJ2-7|.|TRBV4-3
CASSQELHGLAYEQYF
TGCGCCAGCAGCCAAGAGCTCCACGGGCTGGCCTACGAGCAGTACTTC
>.|TRBJ2-7|TRBD2|TRBV7-9
CASSSASTSGGTYEQYF
TGTGCCAGCAGCTCCGCTTCGACTAGCGGGGGGACCTACGAGCAGTACTTC
>.|TRBJ1-6|.|TRBV6-5
CASSYGGGIGNSPLHF
TGTGCCAGCAGTTACGGCGGGGGAATAGGGAATTCACCCCTCCACTTT
>.|TRBJ1-1|.|TRBV6-5
CASRAGPLEAFF
TGTGCCAGCAGGGCGGGGCCCCTTGAAGCTTTCTTT
>.|TRBJ1-1|.|TRBV5-6
CASSLGLRGEPEAFF
TGTGCCAGCAGCTTGGGACTTAGGGGGGAACCTGAAGCTTTCTTT
>few|TRBJ2-5|.|TRBV6-1
CASSDRFEFTQYF
TGTGCCAGCAGTGACCGATTCGAGTTTACCCAGTACTTC
>few|TRBJ2-1|TRBD2|TRBV7-9
CASSPGTSYHPYNEQFF
TGTGCCAGCAGCCCGGGGACTAGCTATCATCCCTACAATGAGCAGTTCTTC
>.|TRBJ2-4|.|TRBV6-2/TRBV6-3
CASSDPGFKNIQYF
TGTGCCAGCAGCGATCCGGGATTCAAAAACATTCAGTACTTC
>.|TRBJ2-7|TRBD2|TRBV6-2/TRBV6-3
CASSYSGTSGEQYF
TGTGCCAGCAGTTACTCGGGGACTAGCGGAGAGCAGTACTTC
>few|TRBJ2-7|TRBD2|TRBV28
CASSFQRGGTYEQYF
TGTGCCAGCAGTTTCCAGCGGGGGGGAACCTACGAGCAGTACTTC
>few|TRBJ2-7|.|TRBV11-2
CASSKWDITSSYEQYF
TGTGCCAGCAGCAAATGGGACATAACATCTTCCTACGAGCAGTACTTC
>.|TRBJ2-1|.|TRBV29-1
CSAPTRRVSGSYNEQFF
TGCAGCGCCCCTACCCGGCGGGTATCTGGATCCTACAATGAGCAGTTCTTC
>few|TRBJ2-3|TRBD2|TRBV2
CASRDSSVAGTLYTQYF
TGTGCCAGCAGGGACTCGTCCGTAGCGGGGACTTTATATACGCAGTATTTT